These 7 T cell receptor beta chains were sequenced from one sample in a study of identical twins. TCRdb re-called the 5' RACE reads through MiXCR, storing one row per CDR3 protein. Found here are fewer than 550,000 distinct CDR3 sequences, approximately 14% of them singletons; the top ten hold approximately 1%. These data also featured in a second study, about yellow fever vaccine responses in identical twins.

Material: CD4+ T cells sorted from blood. These receptors all stem from a woman aged 18-29 years in good health.

The genes are TRBV6-1 and TRBJ2-2; D may correspond to TRBD1 or TRBD2 (6 bases each). The V end was cut by 6 bases, the J end by 2 bases, with 19 bases between. The CDR3 sequence is 17 residues long. The V gene's germline CDR1 is MNHNS and CDR2 SASEGT. DNA of the CDR3: TGTGCCAGCAGCCTAACGTTTCCGGGGGCAAACACCGGGGAGCTGTTTTTT. Protein sequence: CASSLTFPGANTGELFF.

The V gene is TRBV5-1, the J gene TRBJ2-5; 8 positions agree with TRBD1. J was trimmed by 5 bases and V by 4 bases; bases with no gene match: 10. Per the germline V gene, CDR1 is SGHRS and CDR2 is YFSETQ. The length of the CDR3 is 15 residues. CDR3 amino acids: CASSIGDRRSETQYF. CDR3 in DNA: TGCGCCAGCAGCATAGGGGACAGGCGATCCGAGACCCAGTACTTC.

The J gene is TRBJ2-3, the V gene TRBV20-1; 11 bases fit TRBD2. CDR3 length: 16 residues. J was trimmed by 4 bases and V by 3 bases; bases with no gene match: 9. CDR1 is DFQATT, CDR2 SNEGSKA, per germline (reference sequence). CDR3 amino acids: CSARGGASGRPDTQYF. The CDR3 region has the DNA TGCAGTGCTAGGGGGGGGGCTAGCGGGAGGCCAGATACGCAGTATTTT.

The chain recombines TRBV28 with TRBJ1-1; D is possibly TRBD1 (5 bases). V was cut by 10 bases and J by 1 base, with 16 bases left in between. Per the germline V gene, CDR1 is MDHEN and CDR2 is SYDVKM. The CDR3 sequence is 14 residues long. The chain's CDR3 is CATSTGPGNTEAFF. CDR3 sequence (DNA): TGTGCCACTTCAACAGGTCCGGGGAACACTGAAGCTTTCTTT.

The J gene is TRBJ2-7, the V gene TRBV7-2; D might be TRBD2 (6 bases). Germline V gene data show CDR1 as SGHTA and CDR2 as FQGNSA. The CDR3 has 15 residues. Trimming took 4 bases from V and 3 from J, leaving 16 bases between them. CDR3 sequence: CASSSSGGAGYEQYF. CDR3 nucleotide sequence: TGTGCCAGCAGCTCCTCCGGAGGGGCGGGCTACGAGCAGTACTTC.

J is TRBJ1-5 and V is TRBV30; D not certain. Between the trimmed V and J ends, which lost 1 base and 1 base, there was a span of 8 bases. The germline CDR1 and CDR2 sequences are GTSNPN and SVGIG (reference sequence). The CDR3 has 14 residues. The CDR3 loop is CAWSGWGSNQPQHF. The DNA for the CDR3 is TGTGCCTGGAGTGGATGGGGAAGCAATCAGCCCCAGCATTTT.

In this sample, this clonotype turned up a few times. The rearrangement links TRBV12-3 or TRBV12-4 to TRBJ2-5, with D maybe TRBD2 (6 bases). The CDR3 is 13 residues long. V was pared by 8 bases and J by 5 bases, with 15 bases between. This CDR3 reads CASGVLARETQYF. CDR3 DNA: TGTGCCAGCGGGGTACTAGCTAGGGAGACCCAGTACTTC.